The source of this T cell receptor beta chain is a study of breast tumors, draining lymph nodes, adjacent tissues. TCRdb re-derived calls from the multiplex PCR reads in MiXCR, one entry per CDR3 protein. This sample has 200,000 to 300,000 distinct CDR3 sequences; more than 30% occur once, and the top ten carry more than 1%. This clonotype turned up a few times. This CDR3 is built from 15 residues. The V gene end was trimmed by 3 bases and the J gene end by 11 bases; junction bases not matched to a gene: 10. The lymph nodes were axillary draining lymph nodes from breast cancer patients. The clonotype comes from a female donor with breast cancer. Some clones in this sample may be carry-over from other donors' samples. V gene TRBV12-3 or TRBV12-4 combines with J gene TRBJ1-4; 9 bases match TRBD1. The sequenced sample consisted of axillary lymph node tissue. As DNA, the CDR3 is TGTGCCAGCAGTTTCCGGGACAGGGCCGGGGGGAAACTGTTTTTT. Translated: CASSFRDRAGGKLFF.